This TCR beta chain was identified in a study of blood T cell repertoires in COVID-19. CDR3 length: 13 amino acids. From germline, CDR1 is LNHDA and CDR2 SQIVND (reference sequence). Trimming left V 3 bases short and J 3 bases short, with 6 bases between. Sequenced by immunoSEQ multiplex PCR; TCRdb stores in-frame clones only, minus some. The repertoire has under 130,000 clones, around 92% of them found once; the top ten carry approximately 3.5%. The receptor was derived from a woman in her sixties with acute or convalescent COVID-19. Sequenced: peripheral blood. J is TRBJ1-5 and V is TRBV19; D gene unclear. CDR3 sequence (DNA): TGTGCCAGTAGTATCTATGACAATCAGCCCCAGCATTTT. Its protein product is CASSIYDNQPQHF.